The 28 T cell receptor beta chains presented below share a single source sample, sequenced in a study of T cells after yellow fever vaccination. TCRdb called the 5' RACE reads again in MiXCR, with one record for every CDR3 protein. Among under 550,000 distinct CDR3 sequences listed, just over 20% were seen once. The source material was PBMCs, sampled roughly 20 days after the first yellow fever vaccination. Receptors were obtained from a man aged 18 to 35 who received the YFV17D yellow fever vaccine.

This clonotype was observed a handful of times. The chain is built from TRBV7-9 and TRBJ2-1, with D possibly TRBD2 on 5 matching bases. The CDR3 covers 14 residues. Trimming removed 5 bases from V and 8 bases from J, with 16 bases in between. From germline, CDR1 is SEHNR and CDR2 FQNEAQ (reference sequence). CDR3 in amino acids: CASSPTGLADEQFF. DNA of the CDR3: TGTGCCAGCAGCCCAACCGGACTCGCGGATGAGCAGTTCTTC. Variable domain in full (rest from reference TRBV7-9 and TRBJ2-1): DTGVSQNPRHKITKRGQNVTFRCDPISEHNRLYWYRQTLGQGPEFLTYFQNEAQLEKSRLLSDRFSAERPKGSFSTLEIQRTEQGDSAMYLCASSPTGLADEQFFGPGTRLTVL.

The rearrangement links TRBV20-1 to TRBJ2-5; 12 nucleotides line up with TRBD2. This CDR3 comprises 15 residues. CDR1 is DFQATT and CDR2 is SNEGSKA in the germline V gene (reference sequence). Germline trimming cut 4 bases from V and 4 bases from J; bases unmatched to any gene: 7. CDR3 sequence reads: CSATSGGAIGETQYF. CDR3 in DNA: TGCAGTGCTACTAGCGGGGGGGCGATTGGAGAGACCCAGTACTTC.

This clonotype was counted between two and nine times. The chain carries TRBV4-1 and TRBJ1-5; no clear D gene. The length of the CDR3 is 15 residues. V was clipped by 2 bases and J by 0 bases, with 8 bases between them. The germline CDR1 and CDR2 sequences are MGHRA and YSYEKL. The CDR3 region has the DNA TGCGCCAGCAGCCAATTCCTGAATAGCAATCAGCCCCAGCATTTT. Translation gives CASSQFLNSNQPQHF.

There are a few counts of this clonotype. In DNA form, the CDR3 reads TGTGCCACCAGTGATTTACCCCCCCTAGACGATACGCAGTATTTT. Its protein is CATSDLPPLDDTQYF. The rearrangement uses TRBV24-1 and TRBJ2-3; D remains unclear. The CDR3 is 15 residues long. Germline assignment: CDR1 KGHDR and CDR2 SFDVKD. Trimming shortened V by 1 base and J by 6 bases, and 13 bases separated the two germline ends.

This clonotype has more than one count but fewer than ten. This chain links TRBV10-3 with TRBJ2-1; 11 bases are a match to TRBD2. Looked up from germline, CDR1 is ENHRY and CDR2 is SYGVKD. The J segment lost 4 bases and the V segment lost 6 bases, leaving 2 bases of the junction unmatched. The length of the CDR3 is 14 residues. CDR3 residues: CAISRLAGYNEQFF. CDR3 DNA: TGTGCCATCAGCCGACTAGCGGGGTACAATGAGCAGTTCTTC.

This clonotype came up a few times. V is TRBV7-9 and J is TRBJ2-5, with D perhaps TRBD2 (6 bases). The V end was cut by 6 bases, the J end by 2 bases, with 16 bases between. There are 15 residues in the CDR3. Germline V gene lookup returns CDR1 SEHNR and CDR2 FQNEAQ (reference sequence). The CDR3 is CASSPWSAGQETQYF. Here the CDR3 DNA reads TGTGCCAGCAGTCCGTGGTCAGCGGGTCAAGAGACCCAGTACTTC.

This clonotype was found a few times. The rearrangement links TRBV14 to TRBJ2-7, with D possibly TRBD1 on 6 matching bases. Germline V gene data show CDR1 as SGHDN and CDR2 as FVKESK. The ends were cut back, 0 bases at V and 4 bases at J, with 13 bases in the middle. This CDR3 is built from 15 residues. In nucleotides, the CDR3 is TGTGCCAGCAGCCAAGACTTCGACAGGAGATACGAGCAGTACTTC. This encodes CASSQDFDRRYEQYF.

This clonotype was seen at least ten times. V usage is TRBV5-4 and J usage is TRBJ2-5; 7 bases fit TRBD1. After removal of 4 bases from V and 3 bases from J, the junction contained 6 bases not matched to a gene. Germline lookup yields CDR1 SGHNT and CDR2 YYREEE (reference sequence). The CDR3 covers 14 residues. This chain's CDR3 is CASSPTGMEETQYF. CDR3 nucleotides: TGTGCCAGCAGCCCGACAGGGATGGAAGAGACCCAGTACTTC.

This clonotype appeared a few times. This chain joins TRBV7-9 and TRBJ1-2; D gene unclear. Germline V lookup: CDR1 SEHNR, CDR2 FQNEAQ (reference sequence). This CDR3 is built from 17 residues. The germline V and J ends were trimmed by 0 bases and 4 bases, with 18 bases remaining between them. CDR3 loop: CASSLARGGVEVYGYTF. For the CDR3, the DNA is TGTGCCAGCAGCTTAGCCCGAGGCGGTGTTGAGGTCTATGGCTACACCTTC.

The V and J genes are TRBV19 and TRBJ1-3, with D possibly TRBD1 on 5 matching bases. The V gene lost 7 bases and the J gene lost 1 base, with 14 bases spanning the gap. The CDR3 is 15 residues long. Germline CDR1 reads LNHDA; CDR2 reads SQIVND (reference sequence). The CDR3 here is CASNPGRFSGNTIYF. DNA of the CDR3: TGTGCCAGTAACCCGGGACGGTTTTCTGGAAACACCATATATTTT.

This clonotype was seen a handful of times. The chain is built from TRBV20-1 and TRBJ2-5, with D possibly called TRBD1 or TRBD2 (5 bases each). The germline CDR1 and CDR2 sequences are DFQATT and SNEGSKA (reference sequence). The V end lost 3 bases, the J end lost 4 bases, and 15 bases lay between the germline ends. CDR3 length: 14 residues. The CDR3 coding sequence is TGCAGTGCTAGTCGGGGCGGGTTCGGAGAGACCCAGTACTTC. Residues: CSASRGGFGETQYF.

In its sample, this clonotype was seen a few times. The CDR3: CSARRAGGRADTQYF. CDR3 DNA sequence: TGCAGTGCTAGAAGAGCGGGGGGCCGAGCAGATACGCAGTATTTT. The rearrangement uses TRBV20-1 and TRBJ2-3; 9 bases fit TRBD2. The V and J ends lost 2 bases and 4 bases, in that order; junction bases with no gene match: 7. The CDR3 loop spans 15 amino acids. Germline V lookup: CDR1 DFQATT, CDR2 SNEGSKA (reference sequence).

The J gene is TRBJ1-1, the V gene TRBV23-1; 9 positions agree with TRBD1. TRBV23-1 is treated as an ORF (open reading frame) with a function not yet certain. J lost 3 bases, V lost 4 bases, and 12 bases had no gene match. CDR3 length: 17 amino acids. Here the CDR3 reads CASSRNQNRGPYTEAFF. The CDR3 DNA reads as TGCGCCAGCAGTCGGAACCAAAACAGGGGGCCATACACTGAAGCTTTCTTT.

A word on this clonotype: One junction end disagrees with the germline gene, perhaps due to a read error. V and J are TRBV6-1 and TRBJ1-1; D is possibly TRBD1 (5 bases). CDR1 is MNHNS and CDR2 is SASEGT in the germline V gene. There are 14 residues in the CDR3. The DNA of the CDR3 is TGTGCCAGCAGTGTCTCATGGGGGAACGCTGAAGCTTTCTTT. Amino acids: CASSVSWGNAEAFF.

This clonotype came up a few times. Here the CDR3 reads CASSLLASGSSPLHF. As DNA, the CDR3 is TGCGCCAGCAGCCTTCTGGCCAGCGGAAGTTCACCCCTCCACTTT. The J gene is TRBJ1-6, the V gene TRBV4-3; D is unclear. CDR3 size: 15 residues. Germline CDR1 LGHNA, CDR2 YSLEER. The V end was cut by 4 bases, the J end by 9 bases, with 16 bases between.

Only a few counts were recorded for this clonotype. This sequence joins TRBV7-9 and TRBJ2-7, with a tentative D call TRBD2 (5 bases). The V gene lost 1 base and the J gene lost 0 bases, with 10 bases spanning the gap. The CDR3 extends over 15 amino acids. Germline-derived CDR1 and CDR2 are SEHNR and FQNEAQ (reference sequence). The CDR3 nucleotides are TGTGCCAGCAGCTTAGGGGTGAGGGACTCCTACGAGCAGTACGTC. Translation gives CASSLGVRDSYEQYV.

The chain links TRBV7-7 to TRBJ2-2; 10 bases agree with TRBD1. The CDR3 loop spans 15 amino acids. Germline CDR1 SSHAT, CDR2 FNYEAQ (reference sequence). Trimming took 0 bases from V and 5 from J; bases not matched to a gene: 0. The CDR3 protein is CASSLAGQGTGELFF. The CDR3, as DNA: TGTGCCAGCAGCTTAGCGGGACAGGGGACCGGGGAGCTGTTTTTT.

The rearrangement joins TRBV7-6 to TRBJ2-1; D may be TRBD1 or TRBD2 (6 bases each). V was shortened by 5 bases and J by 5 bases, with 13 bases between the two germline ends. The CDR3 spans 14 residues. In germline, CDR1 is SGHVS, CDR2 FNYEAQ. The CDR3, as DNA: TGTGCCAGCAGCGCCACGGGGGCGCACAATGAGCAGTTCTTC. Protein sequence: CASSATGAHNEQFF.

This chain joins TRBV28 and TRBJ2-6, with a weak D call TRBD1 (7 bases). The length of the CDR3 is 14 residues. Trimming removed 6 bases at V and 4 bases at J, with 10 bases between. Germline lookup yields CDR1 MDHEN and CDR2 SYDVKM. This CDR3 is CASREGAGANVLTF. DNA of the CDR3: TGTGCCAGCAGGGAGGGGGCAGGGGCCAACGTCCTGACTTTC.

This clonotype has a handful of counts. J is TRBJ1-2 and V is TRBV24-1; 7 nucleotides match TRBD1. The CDR3 consists of 15 residues. The V and J ends lost 4 bases and 5 bases, in that order; junction bases with no gene match: 9. Germline CDR1 is KGHDR and CDR2 is SFDVKD. The CDR3 DNA follows: TGTGCCACCAGTGACCCCGAGCAGGGGGAGTATGGCTACACCTTC. Amino acids: CATSDPEQGEYGYTF.

The chain joins TRBV5-1 to TRBJ1-6; D is ambiguous. Looked up from germline, CDR1 is SGHRS and CDR2 is YFSETQ. The V gene lost 1 base and the J gene lost 4 bases, with 9 bases spanning the gap. This CDR3 spans 15 amino acids. Here the CDR3 reads CASSLNRAYNSPLHF. Written as DNA, the CDR3 is TGCGCCAGCAGCTTGAACAGAGCGTATAATTCACCCCTCCACTTT.

This clonotype came up a few times. This chain links TRBV11-2 with TRBJ2-4; 8 bases are a match to TRBD1. Germline CDR1 and CDR2: SGHAT and FQNNGV. This CDR3 contains 15 residues. Trimming cost V 1 base and J 8 bases; bases outside gene matches: 7. The CDR3 is CASSLGDRGTDIQYF. The CDR3 DNA is TGTGCCAGCAGCTTAGGAGACAGGGGAACAGACATTCAGTACTTC.

This rearrangement joins TRBV20-1 to TRBJ2-7; 11 bases align to TRBD2. Germline-derived CDR1 and CDR2 are DFQATT and SNEGSKA (reference sequence). This CDR3 region has 16 residues. Losses at the gene ends were 5 bases for V and 0 bases for J; bases not matched to a gene: 9. DNA for the CDR3: TGCAGTGCTCAGGCGGCTAGCGGGGGGAACTCCTACGAGCAGTACGTC. As protein: CSAQAASGGNSYEQYV.

This clonotype was seen a handful of times. This chain joins TRBV20-1 and TRBJ1-1; no reliable D call. The CDR3 length is 13 residues. Germline-derived CDR1 and CDR2 are DFQATT and SNEGSKA (reference sequence). The germline V and J ends were trimmed by 6 bases and 4 bases, with 15 bases remaining between them. Written as DNA, the CDR3 is TGCAGTGCCCACAGAGCTAGCGGCACTGAAGCTTTCTTT. This sequence encodes CSAHRASGTEAFF.

V usage is TRBV5-1 and J usage is TRBJ2-5; TRBD1 agrees at 9 bases. CDR1 SGHRS and CDR2 YFSETQ come from the germline V gene. The CDR3 covers 14 residues. The trim removed 4 bases at V and 5 bases at J, leaving 6 bases unmatched. The DNA for the CDR3 is TGCGCCAGCAGCCCTCTGGGACAGGGTGAGACCCAGTACTTC. The encoded protein is CASSPLGQGETQYF.

This clonotype was seen a handful of times. The chain is built from TRBV19 and TRBJ2-3; 9 bases match TRBD1. This CDR3 spans 14 amino acids. With V trimmed by 5 bases and J by 5 bases, 5 bases remained unmatched. CDR1 and CDR2 from the germline V gene are LNHDA and SQIVND (reference sequence). CDR3 in amino acids: CASSAGTGQDTQYF. The DNA of the CDR3 is TGTGCCAGTAGTGCCGGGACAGGGCAAGATACGCAGTATTTT.

J is TRBJ2-3 and V is TRBV20-1; a possible D gene is TRBD2 (5 bases). Germline V gene sequence: CDR1 DFQATT, CDR2 SNEGSKA (reference sequence). The CDR3 runs 14 residues. Trimming shortened V by 0 bases and J by 2 bases, and 9 bases separated the two germline ends. CDR3 sequence reads: CSARDGVSTDTQYF. The CDR3 region has the DNA TGCAGTGCTAGAGACGGGGTCTCCACAGATACGCAGTATTTT.

The J gene is TRBJ2-5, the V gene TRBV4-1; 13 bases line up with TRBD2. With 4 bases clipped from V and 1 base from J, the junction kept 9 bases outside the gene matches. Per the germline V gene, CDR1 is MGHRA and CDR2 is YSYEKL. The CDR3 loop spans 18 amino acids. This chain's CDR3 is CASSPSPTSGGFQETQYF. CDR3 DNA sequence: TGCGCCAGCAGCCCTTCCCCGACTAGCGGGGGGTTCCAAGAGACCCAGTACTTC.